This TCR beta chain was retrieved from a study of prognosis after radiotherapy for stage I lung cancer. On this clonotype itself: At one end, the junction sequence differs from germline, possibly due to a read error.

Multiplex PCR in two rounds served to amplify TCR beta CDR3 from genomic DNA. Amplification during the initial PCR round employed primers specific to each TRBV and TRBJ gene. In TCRdb, the multiplex PCR reads were re-called with MiXCR into one record per CDR3 protein. The sample contains some 16,000 distinct CDR3 sequences, approximately 28% of which appear only once. The CDR3 has 13 residues. CDR1 MNHNS and CDR2 SASEGT come from the germline V gene. Uniform node negativity on CT and PET/CT characterised the cohort, and no patient had undergone prior chemotherapy or radiotherapy or presented other malignancies.

The input for sequencing was PBMCs, taken before or after stereotactic body radiation therapy (not recorded which). This chain links TRBV6-1 with TRBJ2-2, with D maybe TRBD2 (5 bases). The sequence was collected from a donor of 50 years or more with non-small cell lung cancer. The CDR3 coding sequence is TGTGCCAGCGAGGACTTCAACACCGGGCAGCTGTTTTTT. Protein product: CASEDFNTGQLFF.